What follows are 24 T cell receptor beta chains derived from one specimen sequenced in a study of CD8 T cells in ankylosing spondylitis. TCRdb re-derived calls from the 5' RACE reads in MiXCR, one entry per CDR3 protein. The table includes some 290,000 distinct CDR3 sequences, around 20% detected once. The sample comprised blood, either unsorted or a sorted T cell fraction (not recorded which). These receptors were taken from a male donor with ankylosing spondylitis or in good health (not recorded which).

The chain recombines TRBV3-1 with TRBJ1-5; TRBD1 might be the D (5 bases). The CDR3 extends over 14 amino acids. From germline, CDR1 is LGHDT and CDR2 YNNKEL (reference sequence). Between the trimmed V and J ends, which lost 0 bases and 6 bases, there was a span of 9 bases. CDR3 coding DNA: TGTGCCAGCAGCCAAGATCCGGGGGTTCAGCCCCAGCATTTT. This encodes CASSQDPGVQPQHF.

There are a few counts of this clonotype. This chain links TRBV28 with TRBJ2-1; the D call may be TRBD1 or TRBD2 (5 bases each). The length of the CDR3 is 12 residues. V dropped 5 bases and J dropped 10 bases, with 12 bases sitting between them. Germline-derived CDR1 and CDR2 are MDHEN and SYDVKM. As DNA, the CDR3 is TGTGCCAGCAGTCTATTAGGGACCGAGCAGTTCTTC. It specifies CASSLLGTEQFF.

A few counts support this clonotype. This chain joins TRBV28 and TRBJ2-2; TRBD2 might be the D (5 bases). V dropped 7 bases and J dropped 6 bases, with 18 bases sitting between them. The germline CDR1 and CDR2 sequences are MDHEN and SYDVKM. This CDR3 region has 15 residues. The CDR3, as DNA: TGTGCCAGCATTGAGGACCCCTCGAGGGCCGGGGAGCTGTTTTTT. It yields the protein CASIEDPSRAGELFF.

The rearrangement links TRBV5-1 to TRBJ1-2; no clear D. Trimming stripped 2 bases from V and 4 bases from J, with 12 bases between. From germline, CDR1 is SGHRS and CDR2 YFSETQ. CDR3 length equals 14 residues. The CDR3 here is CASSFTDFSYGYTF. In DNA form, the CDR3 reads TGCGCCAGCAGCTTTACTGACTTCTCCTATGGCTACACCTTC.

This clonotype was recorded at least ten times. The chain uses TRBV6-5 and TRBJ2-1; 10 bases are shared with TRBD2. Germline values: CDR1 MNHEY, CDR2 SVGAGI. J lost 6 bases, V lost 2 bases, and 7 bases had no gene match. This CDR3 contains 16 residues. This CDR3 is CASSYVGVAGGNEQFF. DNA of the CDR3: TGTGCCAGCAGTTACGTTGGAGTAGCGGGGGGCAATGAGCAGTTCTTC.

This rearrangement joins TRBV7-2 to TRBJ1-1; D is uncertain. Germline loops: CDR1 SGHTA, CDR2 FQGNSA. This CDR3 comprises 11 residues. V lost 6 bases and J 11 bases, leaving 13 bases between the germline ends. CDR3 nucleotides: TGTGCCAGCAGTTCTTTATTGGAGGCTTTCTTT. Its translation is CASSSLLEAFF.

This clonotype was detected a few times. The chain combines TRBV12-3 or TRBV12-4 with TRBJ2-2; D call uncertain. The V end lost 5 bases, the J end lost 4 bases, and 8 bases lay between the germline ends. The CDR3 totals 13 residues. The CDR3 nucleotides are TGTGCCAGCAGTCAACAGCGCACCGGGGAGCTGTTTTTT. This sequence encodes CASSQQRTGELFF.

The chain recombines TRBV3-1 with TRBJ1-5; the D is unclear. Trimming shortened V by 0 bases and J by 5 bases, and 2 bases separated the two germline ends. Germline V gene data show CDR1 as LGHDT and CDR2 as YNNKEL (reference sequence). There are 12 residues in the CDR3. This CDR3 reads CASSQDDQPQHF. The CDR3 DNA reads TGTGCCAGCAGCCAAGATGATCAGCCCCAGCATTTT.

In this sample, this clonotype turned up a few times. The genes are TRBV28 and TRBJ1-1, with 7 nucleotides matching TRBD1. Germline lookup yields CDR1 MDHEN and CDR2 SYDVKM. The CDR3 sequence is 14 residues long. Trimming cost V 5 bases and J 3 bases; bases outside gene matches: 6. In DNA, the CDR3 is TGTGCCAGCAGTCCGACCAGGGGGTACACTGAAGCTTTCTTT. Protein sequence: CASSPTRGYTEAFF.

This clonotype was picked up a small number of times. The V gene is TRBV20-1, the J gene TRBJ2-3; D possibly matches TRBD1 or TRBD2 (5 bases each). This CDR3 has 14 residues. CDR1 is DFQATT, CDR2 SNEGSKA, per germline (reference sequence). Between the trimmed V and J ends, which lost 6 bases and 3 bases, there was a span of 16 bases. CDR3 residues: CSARGSKGTDTQYF. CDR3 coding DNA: TGCAGTGCCCGAGGGAGTAAGGGGACAGATACGCAGTATTTT.

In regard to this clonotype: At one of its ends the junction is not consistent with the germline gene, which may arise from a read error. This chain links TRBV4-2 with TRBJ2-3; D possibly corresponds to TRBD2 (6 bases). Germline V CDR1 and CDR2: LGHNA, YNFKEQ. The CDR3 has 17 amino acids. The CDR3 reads CTSSLSLGAGTSYTQYF. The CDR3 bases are TGTACCAGCAGCCTCAGCCTAGGGGCCGGGACTTCTTATACGCAGTATTTT.

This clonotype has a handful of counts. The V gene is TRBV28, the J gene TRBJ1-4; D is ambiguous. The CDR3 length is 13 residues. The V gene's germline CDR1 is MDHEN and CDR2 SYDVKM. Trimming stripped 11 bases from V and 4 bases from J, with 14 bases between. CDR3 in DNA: TGTGCCGGGTATTTCGCCCTTAATGAAAAACTGTTTTTT. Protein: CAGYFALNEKLFF.

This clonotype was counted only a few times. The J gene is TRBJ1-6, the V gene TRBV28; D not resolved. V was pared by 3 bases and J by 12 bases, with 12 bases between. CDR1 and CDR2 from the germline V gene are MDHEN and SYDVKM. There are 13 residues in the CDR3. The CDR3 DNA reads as TGTGCCAGCAGTTTGGGCCCCATCTTACCCCTCCACTTT. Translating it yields CASSLGPILPLHF.

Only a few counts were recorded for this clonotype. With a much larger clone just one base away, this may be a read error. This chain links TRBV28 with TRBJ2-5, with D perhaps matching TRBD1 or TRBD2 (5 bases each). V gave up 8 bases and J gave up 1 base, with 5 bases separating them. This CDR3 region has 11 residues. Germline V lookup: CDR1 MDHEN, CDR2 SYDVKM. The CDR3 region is CASGGQETQYF. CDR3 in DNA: TGTGCCAGCGGGGGCCAAGAGACCCAGTACTTC.

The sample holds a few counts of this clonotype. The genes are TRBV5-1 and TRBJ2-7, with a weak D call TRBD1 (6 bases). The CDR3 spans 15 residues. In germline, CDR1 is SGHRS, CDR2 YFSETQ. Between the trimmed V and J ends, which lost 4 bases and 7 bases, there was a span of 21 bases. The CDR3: CASSPLRTGIGEQYV. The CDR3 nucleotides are TGCGCCAGCAGCCCTCTCCGTACAGGGATTGGGGAGCAGTACGTC.

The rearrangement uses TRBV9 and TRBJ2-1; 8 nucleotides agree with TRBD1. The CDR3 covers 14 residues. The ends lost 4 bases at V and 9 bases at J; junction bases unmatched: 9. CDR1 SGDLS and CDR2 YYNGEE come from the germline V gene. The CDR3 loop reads CASSPRTGSGEQFF. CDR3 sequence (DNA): TGTGCCAGCAGCCCCCGGACAGGGTCGGGTGAGCAGTTCTTC.

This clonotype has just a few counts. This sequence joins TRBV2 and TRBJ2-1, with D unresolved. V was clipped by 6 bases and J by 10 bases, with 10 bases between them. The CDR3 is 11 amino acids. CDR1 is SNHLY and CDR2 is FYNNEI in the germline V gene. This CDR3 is CASSILEEQFF. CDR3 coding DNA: TGTGCCAGCAGCATTCTAGAAGAGCAGTTCTTC.

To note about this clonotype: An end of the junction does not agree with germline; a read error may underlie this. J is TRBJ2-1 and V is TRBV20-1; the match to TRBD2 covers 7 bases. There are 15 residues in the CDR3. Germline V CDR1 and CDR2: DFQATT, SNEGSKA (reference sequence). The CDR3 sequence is CSARGQAPGGNEQFF. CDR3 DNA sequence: TGCAGCGCTAGGGGTCAGGCCCCGGGGGGAAATGAGCAGTTCTTC.

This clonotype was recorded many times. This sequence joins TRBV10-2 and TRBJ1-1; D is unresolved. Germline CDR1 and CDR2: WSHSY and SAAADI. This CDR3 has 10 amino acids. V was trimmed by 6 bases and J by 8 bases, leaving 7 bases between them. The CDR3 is CASRGPEAFF. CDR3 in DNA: TGCGCCAGCAGGGGTCCGGAAGCTTTCTTT.

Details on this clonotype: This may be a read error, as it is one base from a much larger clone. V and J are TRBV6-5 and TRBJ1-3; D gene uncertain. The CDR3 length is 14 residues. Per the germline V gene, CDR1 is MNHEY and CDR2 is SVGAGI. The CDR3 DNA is TGTGCCAGCAGTTTCGGCTACGCTGGAAACGCCATATATTTT. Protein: CASSFGYAGNAIYF.

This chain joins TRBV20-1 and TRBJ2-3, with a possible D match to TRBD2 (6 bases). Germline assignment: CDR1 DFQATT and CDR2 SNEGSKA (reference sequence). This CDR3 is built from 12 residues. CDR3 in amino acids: CSKDLAGLTQYF. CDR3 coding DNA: TGCAGCAAAGACCTGGCGGGGCTTACGCAGTATTTT.

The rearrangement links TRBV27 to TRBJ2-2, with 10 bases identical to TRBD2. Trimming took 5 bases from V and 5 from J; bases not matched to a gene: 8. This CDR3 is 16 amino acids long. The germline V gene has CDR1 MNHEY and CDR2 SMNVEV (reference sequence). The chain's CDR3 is CASSKSGGVRTGELFF. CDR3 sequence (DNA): TGTGCCAGCAGTAAGAGCGGGGGGGTAAGGACCGGGGAGCTGTTTTTT.

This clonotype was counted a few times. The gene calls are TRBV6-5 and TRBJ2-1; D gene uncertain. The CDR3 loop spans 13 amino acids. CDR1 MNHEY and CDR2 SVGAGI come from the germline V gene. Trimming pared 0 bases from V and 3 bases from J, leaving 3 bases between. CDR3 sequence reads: CASSYSNYNEQFF. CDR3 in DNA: TGTGCCAGCAGTTACTCGAACTACAATGAGCAGTTCTTC.

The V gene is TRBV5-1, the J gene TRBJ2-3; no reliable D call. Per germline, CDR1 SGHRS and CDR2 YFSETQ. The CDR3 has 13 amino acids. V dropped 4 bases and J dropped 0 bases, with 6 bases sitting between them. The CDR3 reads CASSQTSTDTQYF. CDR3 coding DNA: TGCGCCAGCAGCCAAACTAGCACAGATACGCAGTATTTT.